This T cell receptor (beta chain) comes out of a study of T cell responses to AZD1222 COVID-19 vaccine. For the study at large: Recipients boosted at about 4 weeks or about 12 weeks are pooled.

About this clone: Its antigen is as yet unknown.

This CDR3 has 15 residues. Germline values: CDR1 SGHVS, CDR2 FQNEAQ. Trimming took off 1 base at V and 0 bases at J, with 7 bases between the two ends. TCRdb keeps only in-frame clones here, not all; method: immunoSEQ multiplex PCR. The sample has 100,000 or so clones, 86% seen once. General study findings and limits: Unmutated regions of variants are reportedly targeted by nearly half of spike-specific TCRs. Repertoires were sampled only after the peak T cell response. Females outnumbered males among donors, who were mostly white British; clonal diversity was possibly underestimated.

This rearrangement joins TRBV7-8 to TRBJ1-5; D remains unclear. The sequence was collected from an adult in good health. Sample: peripheral blood, taken on day 0 of AZD1222 vaccination. CDR3 in DNA: TGTGCCAGCAGCTTAGACGGATATAGCAATCAGCCCCAGCATTTT. Translating gives CASSLDGYSNQPQHF.